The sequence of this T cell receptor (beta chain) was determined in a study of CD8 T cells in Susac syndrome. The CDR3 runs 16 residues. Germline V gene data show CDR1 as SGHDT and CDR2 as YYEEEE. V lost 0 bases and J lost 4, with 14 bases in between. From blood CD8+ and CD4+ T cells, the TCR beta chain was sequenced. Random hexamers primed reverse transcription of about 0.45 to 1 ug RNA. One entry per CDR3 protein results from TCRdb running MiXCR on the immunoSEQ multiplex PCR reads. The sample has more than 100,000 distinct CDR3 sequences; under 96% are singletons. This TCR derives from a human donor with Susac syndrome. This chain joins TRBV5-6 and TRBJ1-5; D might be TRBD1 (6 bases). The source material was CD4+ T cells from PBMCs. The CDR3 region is CASSLGDNTGNQPQHF. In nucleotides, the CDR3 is TGTGCCAGCAGCTTGGGGGACAACACAGGGAATCAGCCCCAGCATTTT.